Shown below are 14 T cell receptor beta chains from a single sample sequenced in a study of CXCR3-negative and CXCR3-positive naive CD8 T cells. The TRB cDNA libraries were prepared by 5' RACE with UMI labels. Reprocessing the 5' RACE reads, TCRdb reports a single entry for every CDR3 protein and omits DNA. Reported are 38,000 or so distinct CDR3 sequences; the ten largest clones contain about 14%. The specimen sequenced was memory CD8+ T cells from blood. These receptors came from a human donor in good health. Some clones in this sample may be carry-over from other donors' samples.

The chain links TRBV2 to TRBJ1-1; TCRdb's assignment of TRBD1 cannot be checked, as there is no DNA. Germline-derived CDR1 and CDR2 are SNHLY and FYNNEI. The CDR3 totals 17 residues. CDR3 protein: CASSEGIGPSGGTEAFF.

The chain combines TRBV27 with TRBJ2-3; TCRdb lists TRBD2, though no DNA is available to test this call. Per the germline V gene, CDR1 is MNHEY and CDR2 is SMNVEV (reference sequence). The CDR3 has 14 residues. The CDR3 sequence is CASSQLLDPDTQYF.

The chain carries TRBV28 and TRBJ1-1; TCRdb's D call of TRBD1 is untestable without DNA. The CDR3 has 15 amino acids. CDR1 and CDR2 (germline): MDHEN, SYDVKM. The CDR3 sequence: CASRARQGLYTEAFF.

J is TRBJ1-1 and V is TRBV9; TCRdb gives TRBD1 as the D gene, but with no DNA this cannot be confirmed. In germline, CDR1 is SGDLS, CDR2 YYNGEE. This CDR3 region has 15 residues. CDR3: CASSVGLREYTEAFF.

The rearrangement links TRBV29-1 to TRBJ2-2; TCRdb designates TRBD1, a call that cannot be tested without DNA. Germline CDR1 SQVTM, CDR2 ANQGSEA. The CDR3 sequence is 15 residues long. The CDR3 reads CSVDLGQGFTGELFF.

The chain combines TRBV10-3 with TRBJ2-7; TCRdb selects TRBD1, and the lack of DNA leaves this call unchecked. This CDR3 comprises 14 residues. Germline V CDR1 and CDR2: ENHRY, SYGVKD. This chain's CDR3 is CAISENPGGGEQYF.

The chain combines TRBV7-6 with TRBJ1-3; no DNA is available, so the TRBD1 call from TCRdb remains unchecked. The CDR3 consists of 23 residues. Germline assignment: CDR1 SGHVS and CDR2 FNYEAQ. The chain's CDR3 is CASSPRPLQIRDDRTGLGNTIYF.

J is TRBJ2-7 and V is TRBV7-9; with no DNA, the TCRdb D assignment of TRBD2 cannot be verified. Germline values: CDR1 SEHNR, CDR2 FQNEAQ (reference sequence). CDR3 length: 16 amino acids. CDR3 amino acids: CASSGQTSGGYYEQYF.

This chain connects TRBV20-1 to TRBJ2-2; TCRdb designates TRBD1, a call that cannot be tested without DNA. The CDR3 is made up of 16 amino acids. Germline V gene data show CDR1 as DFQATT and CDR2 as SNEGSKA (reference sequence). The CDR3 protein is CSARYGLGGESGELFF.

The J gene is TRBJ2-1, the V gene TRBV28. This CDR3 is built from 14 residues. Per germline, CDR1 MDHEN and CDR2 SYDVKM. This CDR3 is CASSSNGESDEQFF.

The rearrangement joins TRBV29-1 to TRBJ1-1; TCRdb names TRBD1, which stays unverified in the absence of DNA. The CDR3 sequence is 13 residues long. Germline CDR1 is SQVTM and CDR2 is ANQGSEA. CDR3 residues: CSVEQGGNTEAFF. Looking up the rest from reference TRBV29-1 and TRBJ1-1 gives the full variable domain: SAVISQKPSRDICQRGTSLTIQCQVDSQVTMMFWYRQQPGQSLTLIATANQGSEATYESGFVIDKFPISRPNLTFSTLTVSNMSPEDSSIYLCSVEQGGNTEAFFGQGTRLTVV.

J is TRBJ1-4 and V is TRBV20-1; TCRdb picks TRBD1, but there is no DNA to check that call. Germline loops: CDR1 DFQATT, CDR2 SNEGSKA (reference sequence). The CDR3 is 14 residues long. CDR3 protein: CSARDRTVNEKLFF.

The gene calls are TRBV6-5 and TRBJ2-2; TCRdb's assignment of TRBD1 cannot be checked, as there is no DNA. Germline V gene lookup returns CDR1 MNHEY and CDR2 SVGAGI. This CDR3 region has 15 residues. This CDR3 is CASTQGDADTGELFF.

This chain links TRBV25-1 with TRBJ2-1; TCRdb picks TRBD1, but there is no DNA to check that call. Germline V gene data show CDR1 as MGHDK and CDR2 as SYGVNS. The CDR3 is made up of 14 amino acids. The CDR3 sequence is CASSAGTLNNEQFF. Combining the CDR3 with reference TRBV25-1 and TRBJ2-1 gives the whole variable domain EADIYQTPRYLVIGTGKKITLECSQTMGHDKMYWYQQDPGMELHLIHYSYGVNSTEKGDLSSESTVSRIRTEHFPLTLESARPSHTSQYLCASSAGTLNNEQFFGPGTRLTVL.